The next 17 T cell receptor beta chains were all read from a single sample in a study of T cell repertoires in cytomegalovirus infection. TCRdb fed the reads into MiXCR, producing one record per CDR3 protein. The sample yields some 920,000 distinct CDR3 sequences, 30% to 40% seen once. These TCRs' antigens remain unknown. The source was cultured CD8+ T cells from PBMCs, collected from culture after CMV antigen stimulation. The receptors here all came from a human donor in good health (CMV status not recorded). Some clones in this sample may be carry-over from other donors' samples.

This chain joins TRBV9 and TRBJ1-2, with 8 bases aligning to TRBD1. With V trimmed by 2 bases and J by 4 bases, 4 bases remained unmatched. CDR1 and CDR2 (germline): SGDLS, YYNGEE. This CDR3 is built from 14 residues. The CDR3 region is CASSVSGTGYGYTF. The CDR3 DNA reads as TGTGCCAGCAGCGTTTCCGGGACAGGCTATGGCTACACCTTC.

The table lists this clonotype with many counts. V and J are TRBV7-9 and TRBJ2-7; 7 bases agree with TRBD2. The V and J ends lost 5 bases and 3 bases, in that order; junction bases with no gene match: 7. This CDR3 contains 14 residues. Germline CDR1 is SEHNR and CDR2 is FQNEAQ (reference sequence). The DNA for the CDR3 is TGTGCCAGCAGCCGTGGGGGGGAACTCTACGAGCAGTACTTC. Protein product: CASSRGGELYEQYF.

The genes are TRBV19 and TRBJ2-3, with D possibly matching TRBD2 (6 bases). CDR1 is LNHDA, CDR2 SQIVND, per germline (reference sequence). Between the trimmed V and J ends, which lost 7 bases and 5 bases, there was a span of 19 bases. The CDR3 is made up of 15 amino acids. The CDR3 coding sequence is TGTGCCAGTACATTGGGACTCAAAGCAGAAGATACGCAGTATTTT. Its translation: CASTLGLKAEDTQYF.

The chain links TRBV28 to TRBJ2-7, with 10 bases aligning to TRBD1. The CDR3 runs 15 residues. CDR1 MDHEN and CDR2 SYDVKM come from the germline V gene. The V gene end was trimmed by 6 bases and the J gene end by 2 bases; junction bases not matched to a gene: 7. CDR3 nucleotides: TGTGCCAGCAGCCTAGACAGGGGGCCGACCTACGAGCAGTACGTC. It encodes CASSLDRGPTYEQYV.

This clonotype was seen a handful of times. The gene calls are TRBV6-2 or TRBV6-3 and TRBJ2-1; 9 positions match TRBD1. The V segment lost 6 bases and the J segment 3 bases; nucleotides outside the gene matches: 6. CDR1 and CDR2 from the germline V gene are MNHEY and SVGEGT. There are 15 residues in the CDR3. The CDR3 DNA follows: TGTGCCAGCAGATCAGGACAGGGGTACTACAATGAGCAGTTCTTC. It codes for CASRSGQGYYNEQFF.

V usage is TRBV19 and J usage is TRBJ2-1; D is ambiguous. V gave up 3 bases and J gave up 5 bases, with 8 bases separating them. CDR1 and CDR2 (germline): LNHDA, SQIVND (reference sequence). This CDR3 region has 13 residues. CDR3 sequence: CASSIVRNNEQFF. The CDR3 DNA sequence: TGTGCCAGTAGTATCGTTCGGAACAATGAGCAGTTCTTC.

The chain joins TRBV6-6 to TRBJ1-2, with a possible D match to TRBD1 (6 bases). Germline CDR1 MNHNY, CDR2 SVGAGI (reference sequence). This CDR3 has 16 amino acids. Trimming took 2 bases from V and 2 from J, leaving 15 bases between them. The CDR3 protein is CASSYDTGGGNYGYTF. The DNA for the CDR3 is TGTGCCAGCAGTTACGATACGGGGGGGGGCAACTATGGCTACACCTTC.

The CDR3 DNA is TGCAGTGCTAGACGTAGCGGGGGGGTCCAAGAGACCCAGTACTTC. Translating it yields CSARRSGGVQETQYF. The genes are TRBV20-1 and TRBJ2-5; TRBD2 agrees at 11 bases. The V gene end was trimmed by 2 bases and the J gene end by 1 base; junction bases not matched to a gene: 3. The CDR3 length is 15 residues. The V gene's germline CDR1 is DFQATT and CDR2 SNEGSKA (reference sequence).

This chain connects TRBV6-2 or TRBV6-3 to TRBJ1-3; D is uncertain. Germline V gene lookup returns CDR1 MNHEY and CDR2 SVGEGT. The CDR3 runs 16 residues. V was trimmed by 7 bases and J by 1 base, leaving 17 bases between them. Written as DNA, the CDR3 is TGTGCCAGCACCGACCCCGGGATTCTATCTGGAAACACCATATATTTT. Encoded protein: CASTDPGILSGNTIYF.

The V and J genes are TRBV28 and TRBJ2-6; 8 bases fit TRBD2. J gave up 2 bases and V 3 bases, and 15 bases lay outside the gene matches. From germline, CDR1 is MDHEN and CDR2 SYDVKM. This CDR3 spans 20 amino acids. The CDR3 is CASSFESGGPVVAGANVLTF. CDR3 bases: TGTGCCAGCAGTTTTGAGTCGGGGGGGCCGGTTGTGGCTGGGGCCAACGTCCTGACTTTC.

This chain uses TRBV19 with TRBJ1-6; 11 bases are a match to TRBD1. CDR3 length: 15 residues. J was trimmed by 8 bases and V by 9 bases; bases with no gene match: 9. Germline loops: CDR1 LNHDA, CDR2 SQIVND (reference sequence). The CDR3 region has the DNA TGTGCCAGCACGAGAGGACAGGGGGCATATTCACCCCTCCACTTT. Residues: CASTRGQGAYSPLHF.

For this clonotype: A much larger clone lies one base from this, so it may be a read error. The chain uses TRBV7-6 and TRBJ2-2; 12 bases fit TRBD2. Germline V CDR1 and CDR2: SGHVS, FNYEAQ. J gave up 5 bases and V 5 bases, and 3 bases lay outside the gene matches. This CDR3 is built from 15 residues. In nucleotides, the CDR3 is TGTGCCAGCAGCAGACTAGCGGGGGCTACCGGGGAGCTGTTTTTT. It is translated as CASSRLAGATGELFF.

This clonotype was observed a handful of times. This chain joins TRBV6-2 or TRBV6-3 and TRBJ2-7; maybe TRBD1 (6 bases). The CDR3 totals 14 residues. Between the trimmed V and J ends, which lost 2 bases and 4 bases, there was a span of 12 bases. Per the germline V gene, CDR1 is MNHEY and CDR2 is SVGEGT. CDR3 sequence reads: CASSYGGRGYEQYV. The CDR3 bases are TGTGCCAGCAGTTACGGTGGCAGGGGATACGAGCAGTACGTC.

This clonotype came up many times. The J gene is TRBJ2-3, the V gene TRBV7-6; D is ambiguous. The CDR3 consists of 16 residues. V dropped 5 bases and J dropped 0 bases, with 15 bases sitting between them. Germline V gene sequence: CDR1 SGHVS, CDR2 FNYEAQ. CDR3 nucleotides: TGTGCCAGCAGCCTTAAAGGCGGTCCCAGCACAGATACGCAGTATTTT. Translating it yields CASSLKGGPSTDTQYF. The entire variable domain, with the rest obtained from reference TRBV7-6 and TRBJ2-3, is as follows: GAGVSQSPRYKVTKRGQDVALRCDPISGHVSLYWYRQALGQGPEFLTYFNYEAQQDKSGLPNDRFSAERPEGSISTLTIQRTEQRDSAMYRCASSLKGGPSTDTQYFGPGTRLTVL.

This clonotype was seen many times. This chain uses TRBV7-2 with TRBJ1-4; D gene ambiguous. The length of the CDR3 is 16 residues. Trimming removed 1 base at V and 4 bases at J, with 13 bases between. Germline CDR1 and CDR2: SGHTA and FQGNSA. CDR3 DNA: TGTGCCAGCAGCTTAGGGAATCCGGACCTTAATGAAAAACTGTTTTTT. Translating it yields CASSLGNPDLNEKLFF.

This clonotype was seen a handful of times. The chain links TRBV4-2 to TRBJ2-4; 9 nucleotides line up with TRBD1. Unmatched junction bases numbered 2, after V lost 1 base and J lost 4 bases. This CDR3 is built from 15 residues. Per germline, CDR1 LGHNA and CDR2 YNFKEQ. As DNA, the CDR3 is TGTGCCAGCAGCCAAGGCGGGACAGGGAAAAACATTCAGTACTTC. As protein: CASSQGGTGKNIQYF.

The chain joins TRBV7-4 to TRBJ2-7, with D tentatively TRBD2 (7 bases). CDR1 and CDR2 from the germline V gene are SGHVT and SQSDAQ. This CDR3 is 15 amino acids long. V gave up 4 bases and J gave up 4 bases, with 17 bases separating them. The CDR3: CASSWAVGGRYEQYF. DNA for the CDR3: TGTGCCAGCAGCTGGGCGGTGGGGGGGCGGTACGAGCAGTACTTC.